This T cell receptor beta chain was sequenced for a study of blood T cell repertoires in COVID-19. This table comes from immunoSEQ multiplex PCR, and its TCRdb copy is limited to in-frame clones, with some not included. The table shows about 140,000 clones, with 70% to 85% occurring only once. The sample taken for sequencing was peripheral blood. The clonotype comes from a man in his sixties with active or convalescent COVID-19.

CDR3 sequence reads: CASSPITGTAYSNQPQHF. Here the CDR3 DNA reads TGTGCCAGCAGTCCCATCACCGGGACAGCCTATAGCAATCAGCCCCAGCATTTT. This sequence joins TRBV6-6 and TRBJ1-5, with TRBD1 matching 7 bases. Germline-derived CDR1 and CDR2 are MNHNY and SVGAGI (reference sequence). The CDR3 has 18 amino acids. V trimming: 5 bases; J trimming: 0 bases; junction bases outside the gene matches: 13.